This T cell receptor (beta chain) was observed in a study of cytomegalovirus exposure and HLA in healthy donors. The V segment lost 8 bases and the J segment 1 base; nucleotides outside the gene matches: 5. The CDR3 is 13 amino acids. Per the germline V gene, CDR1 is SNHLY and CDR2 is FYNNEI. Regarding donors, all were healthy bone marrow donors. Primers for the PCR totalled 60 Vbeta and 13 Jbeta. Clones were read by immunoSEQ multiplex PCR, and TCRdb kept only the in-frame ones, dropping some. The sample records roughly 140,000 clones, roughly four fifths being singletons. The receptor comes from a male donor in good health and CMV-seronegative. The chain is built from TRBV2 and TRBJ2-7; TRBD1 matches at 7 bases. Sequencing was done on a sample of PBMCs. CDR3: CASLWDSSYEQYF. DNA for the CDR3: TGTGCCAGCCTCTGGGACAGTTCCTACGAGCAGTACTTC.